This T cell receptor (beta chain) is drawn from a study of quantifying T cell responses using KT2 cells. Background on the study: Reverse transcription used primers in the TCR alpha and beta constant regions. A predetermined fluorescence threshold ended the second PCR, run as a qPCR. General study findings and limits: Very high KT2 spike-in numbers caused saturation in KT2 sequence detection.

The sample is PBMC spiked with counted cells of clone KT2. Fixed numbers of PBMC received varying amounts of KT2 cells. This clonotype was detected a few times. Its antigen is not known. An oligo carrying a UMI was ligated to the cDNA 3' end. An equimolar mix of RC1.1 and RC1.2 primed the beta chain across TRBC1 and TRBC2. TCRdb reprocessed the UMI-ligation and nested PCR reads with MiXCR, giving one entry per CDR3 protein. This table holds about 32,000 distinct CDR3 sequences, 7.3% found once. J gave up 6 bases and V 3 bases, and 3 bases lay outside the gene matches. Looked up from germline, CDR1 is GTSNPN and CDR2 is SVGIG (reference sequence). The CDR3 loop spans 13 amino acids.

The TCR was taken from a human donor. This chain links TRBV30 with TRBJ1-4, with 8 bases aligning to TRBD1. Sequencing used PBMCs spiked with cells of the T cell clone KT2. CDR3 region: CAWSRGQDEKLFF. The CDR3 DNA follows: TGTGCCTGGAGCAGGGGGCAGGATGAAAAACTGTTTTTT.